The rows below give T cell receptor beta chains drawn from one sample of a study of CD8+ T cells in alopecia areata. Only in-frame clones appear in the TCRdb table, and some are missing; sequencing was by immunoSEQ multiplex PCR. This table holds 210,000 or so clones, roughly 66% found once. The specimen comprised CD4+ T cells sorted from blood, sampled at week 44, from a patient treated with tofacitinib. The receptor source for this set is a human donor with alopecia areata. CDR3s include the opening cysteine and the closing phenylalanine or tryptophan. The order of the fields is clone size, D gene, V gene, J gene, CDR3 protein, CDR3 DNA. The D gene is left open where the match is weak. A clone size is listed for some rows: how often the clone was seen (once, few, many), or a class if it is expanded.

clone_size: once; d_call: TRBD1; v_call: TRBV7-2; j_call: TRBJ1-2; cdr3_aa: CASSVDRGYGYTF; cdr3_nt: TGTGCCAGCAGCGTTGACAGGGGGTATGGCTACACCTTC
clone_size: few; d_call: TRBD1; v_call: TRBV10-3; j_call: TRBJ2-2; cdr3_aa: CAIRTGTANTGELFF; cdr3_nt: TGTGCCATCAGAACCGGGACAGCGAACACCGGGGAGCTGTTTTTT
clone_size: NA; d_call: NA; v_call: TRBV12-5; j_call: TRBJ2-5; cdr3_aa: CASGLGLSETQYF; cdr3_nt: TGTGCTAGTGGTTTAGGCCTTTCGGAGACCCAGTACTTC
clone_size: NA; d_call: NA; v_call: TRBV27; j_call: TRBJ1-5; cdr3_aa: CASSLAGHPKQPQHF; cdr3_nt: TGTGCCAGCAGCCTAGCGGGACACCCTAAGCAGCCCCAGCATTTT
clone_size: NA; d_call: NA; v_call: TRBV5-1; j_call: TRBJ2-2; cdr3_aa: CASSPRGTDRTGELFF; cdr3_nt: TGCGCCAGCAGCCCCCGCGGGACAGACAGAACCGGGGAGCTGTTTTTT
clone_size: NA; d_call: NA; v_call: TRBV5-1; j_call: TRBJ2-1; cdr3_aa: CASSPTSSMGGQFF; cdr3_nt: TGCGCCAGCAGCCCCACTAGCTCGATGGGTGGGCAGTTCTTC
clone_size: few; d_call: TRBD2; v_call: TRBV5-1; j_call: TRBJ2-1; cdr3_aa: CASSPMGGGANEQFF; cdr3_nt: TGCGCCAGCAGCCCCATGGGCGGGGGGGCCAATGAGCAGTTCTTC
clone_size: NA; d_call: NA; v_call: TRBV19; j_call: TRBJ2-7; cdr3_aa: CASSPGNSYEQYF; cdr3_nt: TGTGCCAGTAGTCCGGGGAACTCCTACGAGCAGTACTTC
clone_size: NA; d_call: TRBD2; v_call: TRBV7-2; j_call: TRBJ2-3; cdr3_aa: CASSPGLAGQTDTQYF; cdr3_nt: TGTGCCAGCAGCCCGGGACTAGCGGGGCAAACAGATACGCAGTATTTT
clone_size: NA; d_call: NA; v_call: TRBV7-2; j_call: TRBJ1-2; cdr3_aa: CASSPAGRWYGYTF; cdr3_nt: TGTGCCAGCAGCCCCGCGGGACGGTGGTATGGCTACACCTTC
clone_size: NA; d_call: NA; v_call: TRBV19; j_call: TRBJ2-7; cdr3_aa: CASSRTRDSYEQYF; cdr3_nt: TGTGCCAGTAGTAGAACCCGGGACTCCTACGAGCAGTACTTC
clone_size: NA; d_call: NA; v_call: TRBV2; j_call: TRBJ2-2; cdr3_aa: CASSELAGYTGELFF; cdr3_nt: TGTGCCAGCAGTGAACTTGCAGGGTATACCGGGGAGCTGTTTTTT
clone_size: NA; d_call: NA; v_call: TRBV18; j_call: TRBJ1-2; cdr3_aa: CASSLGYRDGYTF; cdr3_nt: TGTGCCAGCTCACTCGGCTACAGGGATGGCTACACCTTC
clone_size: NA; d_call: NA; v_call: TRBV27; j_call: TRBJ2-7; cdr3_aa: CASGRAASYEQYF; cdr3_nt: TGTGCCAGCGGCCGGGCCGCCTCCTACGAGCAGTACTTC
clone_size: NA; d_call: NA; v_call: TRBV4-1; j_call: TRBJ1-1; cdr3_aa: CASSQHTGNTEAFF; cdr3_nt: TGCGCCAGCAGCCAACATACAGGGAACACTGAAGCTTTCTTT
clone_size: NA; d_call: TRBD1; v_call: TRBV7-9; j_call: TRBJ2-7; cdr3_aa: CASSSSRSQGYEQYF; cdr3_nt: TGTGCCAGCAGCTCCAGCCGTTCACAGGGGTACGAGCAGTACTTC
clone_size: NA; d_call: NA; v_call: TRBV7-9; j_call: TRBJ1-4; cdr3_aa: CASSLGLGTSGEANEKLFF; cdr3_nt: TGTGCCAGCAGCTTAGGACTGGGGACTTCTGGCGAGGCTAATGAAAAACTGTTTTTT
clone_size: once; d_call: TRBD1; v_call: TRBV19; j_call: TRBJ2-7; cdr3_aa: CASGPSGQGAYEQYF; cdr3_nt: TGTGCCAGTGGACCCTCGGGACAGGGCGCCTACGAGCAGTACTTC
clone_size: NA; d_call: NA; v_call: TRBV29-1; j_call: TRBJ2-5; cdr3_aa: CSLSWGTTQETQYF; cdr3_nt: TGCAGCCTCTCATGGGGGACAACCCAAGAGACCCAGTACTTC
clone_size: NA; d_call: TRBD1; v_call: TRBV29-1; j_call: TRBJ1-1; cdr3_aa: CSVPGTANTEAFF; cdr3_nt: TGCAGCGTTCCCGGGACAGCGAACACTGAAGCTTTCTTT
clone_size: NA; d_call: NA; v_call: TRBV5-1; j_call: TRBJ1-5; cdr3_aa: CASSLGGLDQPQHF; cdr3_nt: TGCGCCAGCAGCTTGGGGGGGTTAGATCAGCCCCAGCATTTT
clone_size: NA; d_call: TRBD1; v_call: TRBV18; j_call: TRBJ1-2; cdr3_aa: CASSPGQGYGYTF; cdr3_nt: TGTGCCAGCTCACCCGGACAGGGCTATGGCTACACCTTC
clone_size: NA; d_call: NA; v_call: TRBV30; j_call: TRBJ1-3; cdr3_aa: CAWSVTGASGNTIYF; cdr3_nt: TGTGCCTGGAGTGTAACGGGGGCTTCAGGAAACACCATATATTTT
clone_size: NA; d_call: NA; v_call: TRBV9; j_call: TRBJ2-7; cdr3_aa: CASSVARLVYEQYF; cdr3_nt: TGTGCCAGCAGCGTAGCGAGACTAGTCTACGAGCAGTACTTC
clone_size: few; d_call: NA; v_call: TRBV5-1; j_call: TRBJ1-1; cdr3_aa: CASSLLGGGTEAFF; cdr3_nt: TGCGCCAGCAGCTTGTTGGGGGGAGGCACTGAAGCTTTCTTT
clone_size: few; d_call: NA; v_call: TRBV28; j_call: TRBJ1-1; cdr3_aa: CASSLLKMNTEAFF; cdr3_nt: TGTGCCAGCAGTTTACTCAAGATGAACACTGAAGCTTTCTTT
clone_size: once; d_call: NA; v_call: TRBV30; j_call: TRBJ2-7; cdr3_aa: CACLGGSYEQYF; cdr3_nt: TGTGCCTGCCTTGGGGGCTCCTACGAGCAGTACTTC
clone_size: few; d_call: NA; v_call: TRBV10-3; j_call: TRBJ2-7; cdr3_aa: CATRGPYEQYF; cdr3_nt: TGTGCCACCCGAGGACCCTACGAGCAGTACTTC
clone_size: NA; d_call: NA; v_call: TRBV20-1; j_call: TRBJ2-7; cdr3_aa: CSAGYEQYF; cdr3_nt: TGCAGTGCTGGTTACGAGCAGTACTTC
clone_size: NA; d_call: NA; v_call: TRBV5-1; j_call: TRBJ2-4; cdr3_aa: CASSLGVAKNIQYF; cdr3_nt: TGCGCCAGCAGCTTGGGGGTTGCCAAAAACATTCAGTACTTC
clone_size: NA; d_call: NA; v_call: TRBV30; j_call: TRBJ1-2; cdr3_aa: CAWSHPEGGYGYTF; cdr3_nt: TGTGCCTGGAGTCATCCGGAGGGGGGGTATGGCTACACCTTC
clone_size: NA; d_call: TRBD2; v_call: TRBV9; j_call: TRBJ2-3; cdr3_aa: CASSKQRGASTDTQYF; cdr3_nt: TGTGCCAGCAGCAAACAGCGGGGGGCGAGCACAGATACGCAGTATTTT
clone_size: NA; d_call: TRBD2; v_call: TRBV9; j_call: TRBJ2-7; cdr3_aa: CASSVGGGQLHEQYF; cdr3_nt: TGTGCCAGCAGCGTAGGCGGGGGGCAGCTCCACGAGCAGTACTTC
clone_size: few; d_call: NA; v_call: TRBV7-9; j_call: TRBJ1-4; cdr3_aa: CASSLQSAGWGEKLFF; cdr3_nt: TGTGCCAGCAGCCTCCAATCGGCAGGCTGGGGGGAAAAACTGTTTTTT
clone_size: once; d_call: NA; v_call: TRBV18; j_call: TRBJ2-5; cdr3_aa: CASSPDRGTQYF; cdr3_nt: TGTGCCAGCTCACCTGACCGGGGGACCCAGTACTTC
clone_size: NA; d_call: TRBD1; v_call: TRBV4-3; j_call: TRBJ2-7; cdr3_aa: CASSQEGQSSYEQYF; cdr3_nt: TGCGCCAGCAGCCAAGAGGGACAGTCATCCTACGAGCAGTACTTC
clone_size: once; d_call: NA; v_call: TRBV4-1; j_call: TRBJ1-5; cdr3_aa: CASSPGTTGPSGNQPQHF; cdr3_nt: TGCGCCAGCAGCCCAGGTACAACCGGGCCAAGCGGCAATCAGCCCCAGCATTTT
clone_size: NA; d_call: NA; v_call: TRBV29-1; j_call: TRBJ2-3; cdr3_aa: CSVDDTMRSTDTQYF; cdr3_nt: TGCAGCGTTGATGATACTATGCGGAGCACAGATACGCAGTATTTT
clone_size: NA; d_call: NA; v_call: TRBV7-2; j_call: TRBJ1-1; cdr3_aa: CASTSSGMWTEAFF; cdr3_nt: TGTGCCAGCACCTCTTCAGGGATGTGGACTGAAGCTTTCTTT
clone_size: NA; d_call: NA; v_call: TRBV27; j_call: TRBJ2-3; cdr3_aa: CASSSTGGTDTQYF; cdr3_nt: TGTGCCAGCAGTTCGACGGGGGGCACAGATACGCAGTATTTT
clone_size: NA; d_call: NA; v_call: TRBV29-1; j_call: TRBJ2-4; cdr3_aa: CSVGEPLAKNIQYF; cdr3_nt: TGCAGCGTTGGGGAGCCTCTAGCCAAAAACATTCAGTACTTC
clone_size: NA; d_call: NA; v_call: TRBV5-1; j_call: TRBJ1-2; cdr3_aa: CASSSSTGYYGYTF; cdr3_nt: TGCGCCAGCAGCTCATCGACAGGTTACTATGGCTACACCTTC
clone_size: NA; d_call: TRBD1; v_call: TRBV11-2; j_call: TRBJ1-4; cdr3_aa: CASRLQGEGEKLFF; cdr3_nt: TGTGCCAGCAGGTTACAGGGGGAGGGTGAAAAACTGTTTTTT
clone_size: NA; d_call: NA; v_call: TRBV6-5; j_call: TRBJ2-7; cdr3_aa: CASRPTLASYEQYF; cdr3_nt: TGTGCCAGCAGACCCACACTAGCATCCTACGAGCAGTACTTC
clone_size: NA; d_call: NA; v_call: TRBV2; j_call: TRBJ1-5; cdr3_aa: CASSFLGESNQPQHF; cdr3_nt: TGTGCCAGCAGTTTCCTGGGTGAAAGCAATCAGCCCCAGCATTTT
clone_size: few; d_call: NA; v_call: TRBV21-1; j_call: TRBJ2-7; cdr3_aa: CASSIRTVSYEQYF; cdr3_nt: TGTGCCAGCAGCATCCGGACGGTCTCCTACGAGCAGTACTTC
clone_size: NA; d_call: TRBD2; v_call: TRBV29-1; j_call: TRBJ2-3; cdr3_aa: CSVEGLKGAGGVSGTDTQYF; cdr3_nt: TGCAGCGTTGAAGGACTAAAGGGAGCGGGGGGTGTCTCTGGCACAGATACGCAGTATTTT
clone_size: NA; d_call: NA; v_call: TRBV5-1; j_call: TRBJ2-6; cdr3_aa: CASSLVFSGANVLTF; cdr3_nt: TGCGCCAGCAGCTTGGTTTTTTCTGGGGCCAACGTCCTGACTTTC
clone_size: few; d_call: TRBD2; v_call: TRBV29-1; j_call: TRBJ2-3; cdr3_aa: CSVVGGLAGESSTDTQYF; cdr3_nt: TGCAGCGTTGTTGGGGGACTAGCGGGGGAGTCTAGCACAGATACGCAGTATTTT